This is a list of T cell receptor beta chains from one sample in a study of blood T cell repertoires in COVID-19. Sequenced by immunoSEQ multiplex PCR; TCRdb stores in-frame clones only, minus some. In the table there are over 300,000 clones, around 88% of which are singletons. Sequencing used peripheral blood. The receptors originated from a woman between 45 and 65 years old with acute or convalescent COVID-19. CDR3s include the opening cysteine and the closing phenylalanine or tryptophan. A D gene is named only where the DNA matches it firmly. Size values are once, few and many counts, or a class for expanded clones, and some rows have none.

TRBV11-2	TRBJ1-1	12	NA	TRBD1	CASSSQQGVAFF	TGTGCCAGCAGCTCACAACAGGGGGTAGCTTTCTTT
TRBV5-1	TRBJ1-5	15	NA	TRBD1	CASSLTGESNQPQHF	TGCGCCAGCAGTCTAACAGGGGAAAGCAATCAGCCCCAGCATTTT
TRBV6-2/TRBV6-3	TRBJ1-5	16	NA	NA	CASSYGRGESNQPQHF	TGTGCCAGCAGTTACGGAAGGGGTGAGAGCAATCAGCCCCAGCATTTT
TRBV18	TRBJ1-5	13	NA	NA	CASSQDTNQPQHF	TGTGCCAGCTCACAGGACACCAATCAGCCCCAGCATTTT
TRBV27	TRBJ1-1	18	once	NA	CASSFLGRAVGVNTEAFF	TGTGCCAGCAGTTTCTTAGGGAGGGCCGTTGGGGTGAACACTGAAGCTTTCTTT
TRBV6-5	TRBJ1-1	14	NA	NA	CASSPVTGNTEAFF	TGTGCCAGCAGTCCGGTAACAGGGAACACTGAAGCTTTCTTT
TRBV5-4	TRBJ2-1	15	NA	NA	CASSLAGTPYNEQFF	TGTGCCAGCAGCCTGGCGGGGACACCCTACAATGAGCAGTTCTTC
TRBV7-9	TRBJ1-6	16	NA	TRBD1	CASSSTYSGGQSPLHF	TGTGCCAGCAGCTCCACCTACTCAGGGGGCCAATCACCCCTCCACTTT
TRBV9	TRBJ2-6	15	NA	NA	CASSVGGTGANVLTF	TGTGCCAGCAGCGTAGGAGGGACTGGGGCCAACGTCCTGACTTTC
TRBV6-2/TRBV6-3	TRBJ1-5	15	NA	TRBD1	CASSPPGQKYQPQHF	TGTGCCAGCAGTCCGCCGGGACAGAAGTATCAGCCCCAGCATTTT
TRBV7-9	TRBJ1-1	16	few	NA	CASNEALPPLNTEAFF	TGTGCCAGCAACGAGGCACTGCCACCGTTGAACACTGAAGCTTTCTTT
TRBV5-1	TRBJ2-2	15	NA	TRBD1	CASRPLFQGAGELFF	TGCGCCAGCAGACCCCTCTTTCAGGGGGCCGGGGAGCTGTTTTTT
TRBV11-2	TRBJ2-2	14	NA	TRBD1	CASTSGTGYGELFF	TGTGCCAGCACCTCCGGGACAGGTTACGGGGAGCTGTTTTTT
TRBV10-1	TRBJ1-1	16	NA	TRBD1	CASSMTGGARNTEAFF	TGCGCCAGCAGTATGACAGGGGGCGCGAGGAACACTGAAGCTTTCTTT
TRBV7-9	TRBJ1-6	14	few	NA	CASSSTGYNSPLHF	TGTGCCAGCAGCTCCACGGGGTATAATTCACCCCTCCACTTT
TRBV29-1	TRBJ2-5	14	NA	TRBD2	CSVDGGRGQETQYF	TGCAGCGTTGATGGCGGGAGAGGCCAAGAGACCCAGTACTTC
TRBV6-5	TRBJ1-6	14	NA	NA	CASSYYLQNSPLHF	TGTGCCAGCAGTTACTACCTCCAGAATTCACCCCTCCACTTT
TRBV7-6	TRBJ2-3	15	NA	TRBD1	CASSLLTGGTDTQYF	TGTGCCAGCAGCTTACTGACAGGGGGCACAGATACGCAGTATTTT
TRBV9	TRBJ1-4	12	NA	TRBD1	CASSPGQGKLFF	TGTGCCAGCAGCCCCGGACAGGGGAAACTGTTTTTT
TRBV2	TRBJ1-4	16	few	TRBD1	CASSGLQGAIKEKLFF	TGTGCCAGCAGTGGACTCCAGGGGGCGATCAAAGAAAAACTGTTTTTT
TRBV25-1	TRBJ1-6	16	NA	NA	CASSPSQGSINSPLHF	TGTGCCAGCAGCCCTTCCCAGGGCAGCATCAATTCACCCCTCCACTTT
TRBV7-3	TRBJ1-2	13	NA	TRBD1	CASSEQTGLGYTF	TGTGCCAGCAGCGAACAGACAGGGTTGGGCTACACCTTC
TRBV19	TRBJ1-5	12	few	NA	CASSTGFQPQHF	TGTGCCAGTAGTACAGGGTTTCAGCCCCAGCATTTT
TRBV27	TRBJ1-1	14	NA	TRBD1	CASRTDRGNTEAFF	TGTGCCAGCAGAACCGACAGGGGAAACACTGAAGCTTTCTTT
TRBV6-5	TRBJ1-2	15	NA	NA	CASSSTSQGNYGYTF	TGTGCCAGCAGCTCAACCTCTCAGGGAAACTATGGCTACACCTTC
TRBV6-5	TRBJ1-5	14	NA	TRBD1	CASSSTGDNQPQHF	TGTGCCAGCAGTTCAACAGGGGACAATCAGCCCCAGCATTTT
TRBV19	TRBJ1-1	14	NA	NA	CASSILTGSTEAFF	TGTGCCAGTAGTATCCTTACAGGGTCCACTGAAGCTTTCTTT
TRBV25-1	TRBJ1-2	13	NA	TRBD1	CASSETGAGGYTF	TGTGCCAGCAGTGAAACAGGGGCGGGGGGCTACACCTTC
TRBV27	TRBJ1-2	12	NA	NA	CASRLGQQGYTF	TGTGCCAGCAGGTTAGGACAGCAAGGCTACACCTTC
TRBV10-3	TRBJ2-7	14	NA	TRBD2	CAIGSGTTGNEQYF	TGTGCCATCGGTAGCGGGACAACTGGGAACGAGCAGTACTTC
TRBV5-4	TRBJ1-5	16	NA	TRBD1	CASSLGGQGAGQPQHF	TGTGCCAGCAGCTTAGGAGGACAGGGGGCTGGTCAGCCCCAGCATTTT
TRBV30	TRBJ2-7	14	NA	TRBD1	CAWSKGTGANEQYF	TGTGCCTGGAGTAAAGGGACAGGGGCCAACGAGCAGTACTTC
TRBV5-5	TRBJ1-4	13	NA	NA	CASSSGANEKLFF	TGTGCCAGCAGCTCAGGGGCTAATGAAAAACTGTTTTTT
TRBV19	TRBJ1-1	13	NA	NA	CASTRGRNTEAFF	TGTGCCAGTACGAGAGGTCGGAACACTGAAGCTTTCTTT
TRBV30	TRBJ2-5	13	NA	NA	CAWKGGGLETQYF	TGTGCCTGGAAAGGTGGAGGGTTGGAGACCCAGTACTTC
TRBV7-2	TRBJ2-1	11	once	TRBD2	CASSFGTKQFF	TGTGCCAGCAGCTTCGGGACTAAGCAGTTCTTC
TRBV11-3	TRBJ2-1	13	NA	NA	CASSIQTSNEQFF	TGTGCCAGCAGCATCCAGACTAGTAATGAGCAGTTCTTC
TRBV9	TRBJ2-7	16	once	TRBD2	CASSFNPLAGSYEQYF	TGTGCCAGCAGCTTTAACCCACTAGCGGGGTCCTACGAGCAGTACTTC
TRBV7-2	TRBJ1-5	14	NA	TRBD1	CASRPGGGNQPQHF	TGTGCCAGCAGGCCAGGGGGTGGCAATCAGCCCCAGCATTTT
TRBV5-1	TRBJ2-3	16	NA	NA	CASSEAGGAPTDTQYF	TGCGCCAGCAGCGAGGCTGGCGGGGCCCCCACAGATACGCAGTATTTT
TRBV5-1	TRBJ1-2	15	NA	TRBD1	CASSSQGALDYGYTF	TGCGCCAGCAGCTCCCAGGGGGCTCTGGACTATGGCTACACCTTC
TRBV10-3	TRBJ1-2	14	NA	NA	CAISAGQGDYGYTF	TGTGCCATCAGCGCGGGGCAGGGCGACTATGGCTACACCTTC
TRBV7-2	TRBJ2-7	17	NA	TRBD2	CASSLGASGIISYEQYF	TGTGCCAGCAGCCTAGGTGCGAGCGGGATAATTAGCTACGAGCAGTACTTC
TRBV19	TRBJ2-5	16	once	TRBD1	CASSIWTPGGGETQYF	TGTGCCAGTAGTATTTGGACCCCAGGGGGCGGAGAGACCCAGTACTTC
TRBV5-4	TRBJ2-1	15	NA	NA	CASSLKGSSYNEQFF	TGTGCCAGCAGCTTGAAAGGGAGCTCCTACAATGAGCAGTTCTTC
TRBV5-6	TRBJ1-5	17	NA	TRBD1	CASSLALTGVSNQPQHF	TGTGCCAGCAGCTTGGCTCTTACAGGGGTTAGCAATCAGCCCCAGCATTTT
TRBV18	TRBJ1-1	15	NA	TRBD1	CASSRGTGGTTEAFF	TGTGCCAGCTCCCGGGGGACAGGGGGAACCACTGAAGCTTTCTTT
TRBV2	TRBJ1-5	15	NA	NA	CASSTSDSINQPQHF	TGTGCCAGCTCTACCTCGGACAGTATCAATCAGCCCCAGCATTTT
TRBV14	TRBJ2-3	17	NA	NA	CASSQPGALISTDTQYF	TGTGCCAGCAGCCAACCAGGGGCCCTAATCAGCACAGATACGCAGTATTTT
TRBV5-4	TRBJ2-6	15	NA	NA	CASSPVLSGANVLTF	TGTGCCAGCAGCCCGGTCCTCTCTGGGGCCAACGTCCTGACTTTC
TRBV10-3	TRBJ2-6	16	NA	TRBD2	CAMGRGWTSGANVLTF	TGTGCCATGGGGAGGGGTTGGACTTCTGGGGCCAACGTCCTGACTTTC
TRBV2	TRBJ1-3	16	NA	NA	CASTRDNLGSGNTIYF	TGTGCCAGCACCCGGGACAACTTGGGCTCTGGAAACACCATATATTTT
TRBV7-2	TRBJ2-3	15	NA	NA	CASSLGGGGQDTQYF	TGTGCCAGCAGCTTGGGAGGGGGGGGCCAAGATACGCAGTATTTT
TRBV30	TRBJ2-5	13	NA	NA	CAWSSTPPRTQYF	TGTGCCTGGAGCTCAACCCCCCCTAGGACCCAGTACTTC